This T cell receptor (beta chain) comes out of a study of radiation and T cells in renal cell carcinoma. The germline V gene encodes CDR1 SGHDT and CDR2 YYEEEE. The CDR3 spans 13 residues. The ends were cut back, 5 bases at V and 4 bases at J, with 13 bases in the middle. Time point in this sample: blood 4 weeks post-SBRT, at nephrectomy. Treatment specified: 15 Gy SBRT to primary tumor, nephrectomy 4 weeks later. Assay used: immunoSEQ multiplex PCR; TCRdb lists only in-frame clones, some missing. The data contain about 83,000 clones, roughly 83% of them singletons. The genes are TRBV5-6 and TRBJ2-7; tentative D call: TRBD2 (6 bases). This clonotype was sampled from a woman aged 55-69 years with renal cell carcinoma. The specimen comprised blood, sampled from a patient whose treatment included radiotherapy and nephrectomy. CDR3 sequence reads: CASRATEGYEQYF. CDR3 DNA: TGTGCCAGCAGGGCTACGGAGGGTTACGAGCAGTACTTC.